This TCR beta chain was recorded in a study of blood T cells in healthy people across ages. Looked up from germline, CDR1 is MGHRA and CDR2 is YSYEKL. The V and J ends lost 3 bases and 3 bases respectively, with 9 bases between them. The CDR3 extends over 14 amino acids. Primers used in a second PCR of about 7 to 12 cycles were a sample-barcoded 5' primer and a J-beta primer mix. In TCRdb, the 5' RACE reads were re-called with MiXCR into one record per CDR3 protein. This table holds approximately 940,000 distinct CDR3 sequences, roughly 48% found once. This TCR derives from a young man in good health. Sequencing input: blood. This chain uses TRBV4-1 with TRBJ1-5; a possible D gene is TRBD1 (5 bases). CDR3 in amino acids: CASSQGELNQPQHF. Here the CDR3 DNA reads TGCGCCAGCAGCCAGGGGGAGCTCAATCAGCCCCAGCATTTT.